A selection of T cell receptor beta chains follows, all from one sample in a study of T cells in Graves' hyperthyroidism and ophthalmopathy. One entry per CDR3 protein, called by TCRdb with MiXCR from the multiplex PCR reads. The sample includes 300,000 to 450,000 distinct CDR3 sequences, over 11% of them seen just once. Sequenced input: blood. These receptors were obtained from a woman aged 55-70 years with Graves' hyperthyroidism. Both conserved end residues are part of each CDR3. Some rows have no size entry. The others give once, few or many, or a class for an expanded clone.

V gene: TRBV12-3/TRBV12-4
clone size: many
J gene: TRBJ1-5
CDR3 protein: CASRAGIGNQPQHF

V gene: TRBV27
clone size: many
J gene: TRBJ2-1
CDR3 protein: CASRGLAPYNEQFF

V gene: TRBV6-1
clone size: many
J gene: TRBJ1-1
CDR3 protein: CASSARNTEAFF

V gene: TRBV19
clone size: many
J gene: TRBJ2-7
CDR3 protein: CASSDDREGEQYF

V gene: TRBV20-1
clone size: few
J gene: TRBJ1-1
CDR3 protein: CSARRGGGSTEAFF

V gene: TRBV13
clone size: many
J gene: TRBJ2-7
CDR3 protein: CASSFGDSREQYF

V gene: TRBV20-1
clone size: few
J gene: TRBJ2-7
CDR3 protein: CSAQTGGSPFYEQYF

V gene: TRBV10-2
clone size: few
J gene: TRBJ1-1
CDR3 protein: CASRKIQGMNTEAFF

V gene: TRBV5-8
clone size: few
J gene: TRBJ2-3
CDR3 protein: CASSLAQGPDTQYF

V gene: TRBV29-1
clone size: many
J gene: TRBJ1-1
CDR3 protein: CSVEASMNTEAFF

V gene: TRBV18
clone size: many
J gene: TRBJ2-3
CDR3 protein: CASSSTDTQYF

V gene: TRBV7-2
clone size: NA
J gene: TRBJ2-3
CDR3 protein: CASRRSRDQYF

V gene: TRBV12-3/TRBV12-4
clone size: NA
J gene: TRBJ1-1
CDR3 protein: CASTKGGGSSGEAFF

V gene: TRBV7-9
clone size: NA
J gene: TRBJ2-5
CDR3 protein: CASSPGGMSETQYF

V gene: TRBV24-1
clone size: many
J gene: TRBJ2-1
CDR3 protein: CATMGQGAVGEQFF

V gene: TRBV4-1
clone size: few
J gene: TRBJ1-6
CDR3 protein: CASRDQGFYNSPLHF

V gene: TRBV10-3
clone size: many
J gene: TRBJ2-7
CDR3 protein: CAISDLASSYEQYF

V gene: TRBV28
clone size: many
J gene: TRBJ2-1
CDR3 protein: CASTTSGIGNEQFF

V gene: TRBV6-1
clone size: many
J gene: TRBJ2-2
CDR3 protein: CASSYAQGVSYTGELFF

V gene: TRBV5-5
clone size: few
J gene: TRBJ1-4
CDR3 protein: CASSELATNEKLFF

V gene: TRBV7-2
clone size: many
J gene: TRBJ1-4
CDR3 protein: CASSFRGPTNEKLFF

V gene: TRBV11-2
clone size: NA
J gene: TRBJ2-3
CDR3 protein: CASSLATSGSWFDTQYF

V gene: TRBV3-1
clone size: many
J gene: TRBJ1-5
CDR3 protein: CASSLEDQQPQHF

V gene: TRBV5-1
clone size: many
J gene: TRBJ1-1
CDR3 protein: CASSSTSVLNTEAFF

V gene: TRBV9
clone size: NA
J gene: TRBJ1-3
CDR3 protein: CASSVASSSGNTIYF

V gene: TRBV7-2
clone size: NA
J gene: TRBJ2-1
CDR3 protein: CASSAGRVGEQFF

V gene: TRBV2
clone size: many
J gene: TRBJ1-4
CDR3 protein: CASSDSTGGWEKLFF

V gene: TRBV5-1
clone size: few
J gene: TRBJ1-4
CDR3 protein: CASSLGLSEKLFF

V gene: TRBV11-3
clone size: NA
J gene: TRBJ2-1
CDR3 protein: CAGSSLAGGLNEQFF

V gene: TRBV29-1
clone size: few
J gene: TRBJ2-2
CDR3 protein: CSVFSEVGELSF

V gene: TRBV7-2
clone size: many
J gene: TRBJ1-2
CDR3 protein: CASSLSLWFGYGYTF

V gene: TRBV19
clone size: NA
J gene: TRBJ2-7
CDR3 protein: CASSISQGTPYEQYF

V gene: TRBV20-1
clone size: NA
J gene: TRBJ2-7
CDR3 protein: CSASEGLDYEQYF

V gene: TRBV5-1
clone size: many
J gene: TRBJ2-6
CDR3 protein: CASSPDGANVLTF

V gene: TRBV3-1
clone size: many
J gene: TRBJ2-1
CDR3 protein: CASSQEGARGYNEQFF

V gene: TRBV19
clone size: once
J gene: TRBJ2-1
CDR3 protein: CAAQPGGTGFLEQFF

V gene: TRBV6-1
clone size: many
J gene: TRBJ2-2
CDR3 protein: CASRDRGRAGELFF

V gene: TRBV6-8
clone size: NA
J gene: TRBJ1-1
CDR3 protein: CASSRPRTGRTEAFF

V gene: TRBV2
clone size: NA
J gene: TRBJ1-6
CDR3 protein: CASSEGTGGSPLHF

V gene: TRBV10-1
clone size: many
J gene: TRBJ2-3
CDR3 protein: CASSEYSTDTQYF

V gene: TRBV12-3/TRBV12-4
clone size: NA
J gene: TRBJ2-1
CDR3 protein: CASSAGTSIGNEQFF

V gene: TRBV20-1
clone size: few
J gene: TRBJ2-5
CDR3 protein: CSASPPLAGVGETQYF

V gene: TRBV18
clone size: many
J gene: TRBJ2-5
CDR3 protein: CASSPSEGETQYF

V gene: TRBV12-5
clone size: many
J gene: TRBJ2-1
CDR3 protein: CASGFSGAGTAEQFF

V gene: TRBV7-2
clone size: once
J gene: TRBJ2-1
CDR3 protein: CASSLHGTSGVGGNNEQFF

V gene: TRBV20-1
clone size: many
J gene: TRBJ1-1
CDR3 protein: CSARGGGGHTSAFF

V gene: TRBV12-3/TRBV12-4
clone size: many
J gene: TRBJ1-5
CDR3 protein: CASRGTGDGNQPQHF

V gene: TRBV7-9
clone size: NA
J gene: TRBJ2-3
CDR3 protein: CASGLVRDTQYF